The 29 T cell receptor beta chains below come from one sample, sequenced in a study of cytomegalovirus exposure and HLA in healthy donors. The repertoire was sequenced with immunoSEQ multiplex PCR; TCRdb's copy has only in-frame clones and lacks some. The sample has around 200,000 clones; 80% to 85% are singletons. The sequencing input was PBMCs. The receptors were gathered from a young woman in good health and CMV-seropositive.

The chain is built from TRBV27 and TRBJ2-1; D may be TRBD2 (7 bases). V lost 3 bases and J 4 bases, leaving 19 bases between the germline ends. The CDR3 length is 17 residues. CDR1 and CDR2 (germline): MNHEY, SMNVEV (reference sequence). CDR3 nucleotides: TGTGCCAGCAGTTTTTTCTTTCGGGGGGCAGAATACAATGAGCAGTTCTTC. Amino acid sequence: CASSFFFRGAEYNEQFF.

The V call is TRBV5-1, the J call TRBJ2-5, with TRBD2 matching 9 bases. With V trimmed by 0 bases and J by 5 bases, 11 bases remained unmatched. There are 17 residues in the CDR3. The germline gives CDR1 SGHRS, CDR2 YFSETQ. The CDR3 is CASSLVPSRGGMETQYF. The CDR3 DNA follows: TGCGCCAGCAGCTTGGTACCCTCGCGGGGGGGAATGGAGACCCAGTACTTC.

The chain uses TRBV14 and TRBJ1-1, with D unclear. With 3 bases removed from V and 1 base from J, the gap between germline ends came to 9 bases. The CDR3 length is 14 residues. Germline loops: CDR1 SGHDN, CDR2 FVKESK. CDR3 in DNA: TGTGCCAGCAGCCAGATACGGGGGAACACTGAAGCTTTCTTT. It codes for CASSQIRGNTEAFF. Filled out from reference TRBV14 and TRBJ1-1, the complete variable domain reads EAGVTQFPSHSVIEKGQTVTLRCDPISGHDNLYWYRRVMGKEIKFLLHFVKESKQDESGMPNNRFLAERTGGTYSTLKVQPAELEDSGVYFCASSQIRGNTEAFFGQGTRLTVV.

The V gene is TRBV15, the J gene TRBJ2-7; the match to TRBD1 covers 7 bases. The CDR3 is made up of 13 amino acids. The V segment lost 5 bases and the J segment 6 bases; nucleotides outside the gene matches: 7. Germline loops: CDR1 LNHNV, CDR2 YYDKDF (reference sequence). The CDR3 is CATSGDSGREQYF. The DNA for the CDR3 is TGTGCCACCAGCGGGGACAGTGGGCGCGAGCAGTACTTC.

Only a few counts were recorded for this clone. The chain links TRBV21-1 to TRBJ1-5; the table's D call, TRBD1, was not checked against the DNA. TRBV21-1 is deemed a pseudogene. The CDR3 is 16 residues long. This CDR3 is CASSCLGQGECQPQHF. CDR3 DNA: TGTGCCAGCAGCTGCCTGGGACAGGGAGAGTGTCAGCCCCAGCATTTT.

Worth noting for this clone: A read error may account for a junction end that differs from germline. The CDR3: CASTRTSKDTQYF. The CDR3, as DNA: TGTGCCAGCACAAGGACTAGCAAAGATACGCAGTATTTT. The chain combines TRBV6-5 with TRBJ2-3, with 8 bases aligning to TRBD2. The CDR3 is 13 amino acids. Germline CDR1 is MNHEY and CDR2 is SVGAGI.

The V gene is TRBV27, the J gene TRBJ2-1, with TRBD1 identical over 9 bases. V shed 7 bases, J shed 5 bases, and the junction held 3 bases outside the gene matches. CDR3 size: 13 residues. Germline values: CDR1 MNHEY, CDR2 SMNVEV (reference sequence). The CDR3 is CASTGQGHNEQFF. The CDR3 bases are TGTGCCAGCACAGGACAGGGGCACAATGAGCAGTTCTTC.

CDR3 DNA sequence: TGTGCCAGTAGTATACAGGGGGTTGGGACTGAAGCTTTCTTT. Protein product: CASSIQGVGTEAFF. This rearrangement joins TRBV19 to TRBJ1-1; TRBD1 agrees at 7 bases. V lost 2 bases to trimming and J lost 5 bases; unmatched junction nucleotides: 5. The CDR3 has 14 amino acids. Germline CDR1 is LNHDA and CDR2 is SQIVND (reference sequence).

The chain joins TRBV29-1 to TRBJ1-2; the D gene is possibly TRBD1 (5 bases). The CDR3 runs to 12 residues. Germline CDR1 SQVTM, CDR2 ANQGSEA. Between the trimmed V and J ends, which lost 0 bases and 8 bases, there was a span of 10 bases. CDR3 loop: CSVEEKGKGYTF. The CDR3 DNA reads TGCAGCGTTGAAGAAAAGGGGAAAGGCTACACCTTC.

The chain combines TRBV9 with TRBJ1-4; 7 bases align to TRBD1. Trimming removed 4 bases from V and 4 bases from J; junction bases left unmatched: 4. This CDR3 is 14 amino acids long. Looked up from germline, CDR1 is SGDLS and CDR2 is YYNGEE. CDR3 in amino acids: CASSPTGVNEKLFF. The CDR3 coding sequence is TGTGCCAGCAGCCCAACAGGGGTTAATGAAAAACTGTTTTTT.

The V call is TRBV5-1, the J call TRBJ1-4; the D is unclear. The CDR3 runs 14 residues. Germline loops: CDR1 SGHRS, CDR2 YFSETQ. The V end lost 1 base, the J end lost 6 bases, and 10 bases lay between the germline ends. The CDR3 nucleotides are TGCGCCAGCAGCTTGACATCCCATGATGAAAAACTGTTTTTT. It specifies CASSLTSHDEKLFF.

This clone was picked up a small number of times. The V call is TRBV2, the J call TRBJ1-5; 8 bases agree with TRBD1. The CDR3 spans 13 residues. From germline, CDR1 is SNHLY and CDR2 FYNNEI. J gave up 4 bases and V 8 bases, and 4 bases lay outside the gene matches. CDR3 protein: CASEGTGNQPQHF. The CDR3 region has the DNA TGTGCCAGCGAGGGGACAGGTAATCAGCCCCAGCATTTT.

This sequence joins TRBV29-1 and TRBJ1-2; D gene unclear. Germline lookup yields CDR1 SQVTM and CDR2 ANQGSEA. The CDR3 is made up of 13 amino acids. The V end lost 4 bases, the J end lost 4 bases, and 13 bases lay between the germline ends. CDR3 protein: CSVAGTATYGYTF. In nucleotides, the CDR3 is TGCAGCGTTGCTGGAACAGCTACCTATGGCTACACCTTC. Full variable domain (remainder filled in from reference TRBV29-1 and TRBJ1-2): SAVISQKPSRDICQRGTSLTIQCQVDSQVTMMFWYRQQPGQSLTLIATANQGSEATYESGFVIDKFPISRPNLTFSTLTVSNMSPEDSSIYLCSVAGTATYGYTFGSGTRLTVV.

The chain links TRBV5-1 to TRBJ1-2; possibly TRBD1 for D (5 bases). The ends were cut back, 1 base at V and 10 bases at J, with 8 bases in the middle. CDR3 length equals 11 residues. Germline CDR1 and CDR2: SGHRS and YFSETQ. CDR3 in amino acids: CASSLRGVYTF. The CDR3 nucleotides are TGCGCCAGCAGCTTGCGGGGGGTCTACACCTTC.

This clone was detected a few times. This sequence joins TRBV2 and TRBJ2-5, with D tentatively TRBD2 (5 bases). V lost 7 bases, J lost 2 bases, and 26 bases lay in between. The CDR3 sequence is 18 residues long. Germline CDR1 and CDR2: SNHLY and FYNNEI. CDR3 region: CASMHPDSLPGPQETQYF. The CDR3 DNA reads TGTGCCAGCATGCATCCGGACTCACTGCCCGGGCCTCAAGAGACCCAGTACTTC.

J is TRBJ2-1 and V is TRBV4-2; TRBD2 matches 8 bases. The V gene end was trimmed by 0 bases and the J gene end by 3 bases; junction bases not matched to a gene: 7. The CDR3 has 17 amino acids. The germline V gene has CDR1 LGHNA and CDR2 YNFKEQ. The CDR3 DNA follows: TGTGCCAGCAGCCAAGATGGGGCGGGGGGTCACTACAATGAGCAGTTCTTC. Translating it yields CASSQDGAGGHYNEQFF.

The chain employs TRBV14 and TRBJ2-2; D is perhaps TRBD1 (5 bases). V shed 1 base and J shed 4 bases, with 13 bases lying between them. Germline lookup yields CDR1 SGHDN and CDR2 FVKESK. The CDR3 covers 16 residues. This chain's CDR3 is CASSQVPGRRTGELFF. Here the CDR3 DNA reads TGTGCCAGCAGCCAAGTGCCAGGGCGACGCACCGGGGAGCTGTTTTTT. Full variable domain (outside the CDR3, taken from reference TRBV14 and TRBJ2-2): EAGVTQFPSHSVIEKGQTVTLRCDPISGHDNLYWYRRVMGKEIKFLLHFVKESKQDESGMPNNRFLAERTGGTYSTLKVQPAELEDSGVYFCASSQVPGRRTGELFFGEGSRLTVL.

Only a few counts were recorded for this clone. The chain couples TRBV4-2 to TRBJ1-2; 8 bases map to TRBD1. Germline lookup yields CDR1 LGHNA and CDR2 YNFKEQ. The length of the CDR3 is 14 residues. V lost 4 bases to trimming and J lost 8 bases; unmatched junction nucleotides: 9. CDR3 loop: CASSPIGTGWGYTF. CDR3 bases: TGTGCCAGCAGCCCGATTGGGACAGGCTGGGGCTACACCTTC.

The chain carries TRBV2 and TRBJ2-1; possibly TRBD2 for D (6 bases). CDR3 length: 10 amino acids. V was shortened by 7 bases and J by 15 bases, with 13 bases between the two germline ends. From germline, CDR1 is SNHLY and CDR2 FYNNEI. The CDR3 spells CASTGERPFF. CDR3 nucleotide sequence: TGTGCCAGCACGGGAGAGAGGCCGTTCTTC.

The CDR3 protein is CASSVSGDNQPQHF. The CDR3 DNA sequence: TGTGCCAGCAGCGTTTCAGGTGACAATCAGCCCCAGCATTTT. This chain joins TRBV9 and TRBJ1-5; D is unresolved. V was trimmed by 2 bases and J by 3 bases, leaving 9 bases between them. This CDR3 is built from 14 residues. From germline, CDR1 is SGDLS and CDR2 YYNGEE.

The chain uses TRBV11-3 and TRBJ2-5, with 13 bases matching TRBD2. The germline CDR1 and CDR2 sequences are SGHNT and YENEEA. After removal of 5 bases from V and 5 bases from J, the junction contained 8 bases not matched to a gene. This CDR3 region has 16 residues. CDR3 residues: CASSPGLAGAPETQYF. As DNA, the CDR3 is TGTGCCAGCAGCCCAGGACTAGCGGGGGCCCCGGAGACCCAGTACTTC.

J is TRBJ1-2 and V is TRBV18, with TRBD1 identical over 9 bases. J lost 8 bases, V lost 2 bases, and 12 bases had no gene match. The CDR3 covers 16 residues. Germline V CDR1 and CDR2: KGHSH, LQKENI. The CDR3 nucleotides are TGTGCCAGCTCACCAATACAGGGGGCCGGTCTGGAGGGCTACACCTTC. Translated, it gives CASSPIQGAGLEGYTF.

The V call is TRBV6-5, the J call TRBJ2-1; TRBD1 matches 9 bases. V shed 1 base, J shed 4 bases, and the junction held 5 bases outside the gene matches. Germline V gene data show CDR1 as MNHEY and CDR2 as SVGAGI. This CDR3 has 16 amino acids. CDR3 region: CASSYYTGGEYNEQFF. In DNA form, the CDR3 reads TGTGCCAGCAGTTACTACACAGGGGGCGAGTACAATGAGCAGTTCTTC.

The chain links TRBV7-9 to TRBJ2-3, with D maybe TRBD1 (5 bases). CDR3 length equals 16 residues. CDR1 is SEHNR and CDR2 is FQNEAQ in the germline V gene (reference sequence). V was cut by 1 base and J by 3 bases, with 14 bases left in between. CDR3 DNA sequence: TGTGCCAGCAGCTTAGTGGCAGGGCAGCTGACAGATACGCAGTATTTT. Translating it yields CASSLVAGQLTDTQYF.

The chain has TRBV6-6 and TRBJ2-5; 7 bases match TRBD1. The germline V gene has CDR1 MNHNY and CDR2 SVGAGI (reference sequence). V dropped 2 bases and J dropped 2; count of bases not matched to a gene: 2. The CDR3 runs 14 residues. The CDR3 nucleotides are TGTGCCAGCAGTTACCCGGGACAGCAAGAGACCCAGTACTTC. It specifies CASSYPGQQETQYF.

This chain links TRBV5-1 with TRBJ2-3, with TRBD2 identical over 8 bases. Germline V lookup: CDR1 SGHRS, CDR2 YFSETQ. V lost 7 bases to trimming and J lost 7 bases; unmatched junction nucleotides: 11. The CDR3 length is 14 residues. The chain's CDR3 is CASSARGGGNTQYF. CDR3 bases: TGCGCCAGCTCGGCCCGGGGGGGTGGAAATACGCAGTATTTT.

The rearrangement links TRBV2 to TRBJ1-4; 7 bases align to TRBD1. The CDR3 consists of 15 residues. CDR1 SNHLY and CDR2 FYNNEI come from the germline V gene. Trimming removed 6 bases from V and 6 bases from J; junction bases left unmatched: 10. The CDR3 nucleotides read TGTGCCAGCAGGGGACTTGACAGGGACTATGAAAAACTGTTTTTT. As protein: CASRGLDRDYEKLFF. The complete variable domain, with remaining parts taken from reference TRBV2 and TRBJ1-4, reads EPEVTQTPSHQVTQMGQEVILRCVPISNHLYFYWYRQILGQKVEFLVSFYNNEISEKSEIFDDQFSVERPDGSNFTLKIRSTKLEDSAMYFCASRGLDRDYEKLFFGSGTQLSVL.

The rearrangement joins TRBV6-1 to TRBJ1-4; 7 bases are shared with TRBD1. The germline V gene encodes CDR1 MNHNS and CDR2 SASEGT. With V trimmed by 6 bases and J by 7 bases, 5 bases remained unmatched. The CDR3 spans 13 residues. CDR3 sequence reads: CASRSTGSEKLFF. Here the CDR3 DNA reads TGTGCCAGCAGGTCGACAGGGAGTGAAAAACTGTTTTTT.

The chain uses TRBV2 and TRBJ1-5; 7 bases are a match to TRBD1. V gave up 5 bases and J gave up 1 base; unmatched junction bases: 5. Germline CDR1 is SNHLY and CDR2 is FYNNEI. The CDR3 is made up of 15 amino acids. In DNA, the CDR3 is TGTGCCAGCAGTCCGACAGGGACGAGCAATCAGCCCCAGCATTTT. Translating gives CASSPTGTSNQPQHF. The variable domain in full, with the rest retrieved from reference TRBV2 and TRBJ1-5, is EPEVTQTPSHQVTQMGQEVILRCVPISNHLYFYWYRQILGQKVEFLVSFYNNEISEKSEIFDDQFSVERPDGSNFTLKIRSTKLEDSAMYFCASSPTGTSNQPQHFGDGTRLSIL.